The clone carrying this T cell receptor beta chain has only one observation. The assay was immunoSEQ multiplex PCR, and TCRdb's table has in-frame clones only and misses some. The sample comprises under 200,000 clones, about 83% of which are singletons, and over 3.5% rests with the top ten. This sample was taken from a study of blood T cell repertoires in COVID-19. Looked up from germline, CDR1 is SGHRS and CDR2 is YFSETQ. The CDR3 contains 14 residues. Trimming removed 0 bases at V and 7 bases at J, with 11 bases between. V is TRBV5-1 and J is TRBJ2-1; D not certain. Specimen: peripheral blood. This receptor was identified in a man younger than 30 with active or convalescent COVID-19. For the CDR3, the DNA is TGCGCCAGCAGCTTGGGTCAGGTTGGTAATGAGCAGTTCTTC. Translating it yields CASSLGQVGNEQFF.